Following are 25 T cell receptor beta chains from one sample sequenced in a study of cytomegalovirus exposure and HLA in healthy donors. The protocol was immunoSEQ multiplex PCR, while the TCRdb copy is restricted to in-frame clones and leaves out a portion. The data show about 190,000 clones, around 88% seen once. Material: PBMCs. All receptors come from a woman aged 18-35 years in good health and CMV-seronegative.

The CDR3 DNA follows: TGTGCCAGCAGCTTAGCTCGGACTAGCGGGAGTGAATTCTACGAGCAGTACTTC. Amino acid sequence: CASSLARTSGSEFYEQYF. The chain has TRBV7-8 and TRBJ2-7; the match to TRBD2 covers 13 bases. CDR3 length: 18 residues. With 0 bases clipped from V and 3 bases from J, the junction kept 8 bases outside the gene matches. Germline V gene lookup returns CDR1 SGHVS and CDR2 FQNEAQ.

V gene TRBV19 combines with J gene TRBJ2-1; D might be TRBD2 (5 bases). In germline, CDR1 is LNHDA, CDR2 SQIVND (reference sequence). V lost 3 bases, J lost 13 bases, and 16 bases lay in between. This CDR3 comprises 13 residues. CDR3 DNA: TGTGCCAGTAGTATGACGATAAGGACTCACCAGTTCTTC. This encodes CASSMTIRTHQFF.

The chain is built from TRBV2 and TRBJ1-1; D gene ambiguous. Germline CDR1 is SNHLY and CDR2 is FYNNEI. The V end was cut by 2 bases, the J end by 5 bases, with 9 bases between. The CDR3 runs 13 residues. The CDR3 DNA is TGTGCCAGCAGTGAAACAGAGGGAACTGAAGCTTTCTTT. Its translation is CASSETEGTEAFF.

The J gene is TRBJ1-3, the V gene TRBV5-1; TRBD1 agrees at 8 bases. The germline CDR1 and CDR2 sequences are SGHRS and YFSETQ. This CDR3 is 16 amino acids long. J gave up 0 bases and V 3 bases, and 5 bases lay outside the gene matches. In nucleotides, the CDR3 is TGCGCCAGCAGCTGGACAGGGCAGGGCTCTGGAAACACCATATATTTT. Translated: CASSWTGQGSGNTIYF.

The chain has TRBV7-9 and TRBJ2-7, with D possibly matching TRBD1 (5 bases). The CDR3 is 14 amino acids. V was pared by 1 base and J by 3 bases, with 10 bases between. Germline V lookup: CDR1 SEHNR, CDR2 FQNEAQ (reference sequence). The CDR3 DNA follows: TGTGCCAGCAGCTTAGGCAGGGTGCACTACGAGCAGTACTTC. This gives the protein CASSLGRVHYEQYF.

This chain uses TRBV28 with TRBJ1-2; tentatively, D is TRBD1 (5 bases). Germline assignment: CDR1 MDHEN and CDR2 SYDVKM. Trimming stripped 3 bases from V and 8 bases from J, with 13 bases between. The CDR3 runs to 13 residues. The chain's CDR3 is CASSFSAGYGYTF. The CDR3 DNA is TGTGCCAGCAGTTTTTCCGCAGGGTACGGCTACACCTTC.

The V call is TRBV6-1, the J call TRBJ1-6, with 11 bases fitting TRBD1. The CDR3 contains 17 residues. J lost 7 bases, V lost 2 bases, and 7 bases had no gene match. Germline CDR1 and CDR2: MNHNS and SASEGT. The DNA for the CDR3 is TGTGCCAGCAGTGAATTTCAGGACAGGGGGCTCAATTCACCCCTCCACTTT. This sequence encodes CASSEFQDRGLNSPLHF.

The chain joins TRBV9 to TRBJ2-3, with D maybe TRBD2 (6 bases). Trimming removed 0 bases at V and 2 bases at J, with 13 bases between. This CDR3 comprises 16 residues. Germline lookup yields CDR1 SGDLS and CDR2 YYNGEE. The CDR3: CASSVGGTQLTDTQYF. Here the CDR3 DNA reads TGTGCCAGCAGCGTAGGCGGGACCCAACTCACAGATACGCAGTATTTT.

The chain has TRBV5-6 and TRBJ2-7, with 10 bases that match TRBD2. V lost 4 bases to trimming and J lost 4 bases; unmatched junction nucleotides: 8. This CDR3 is built from 15 residues. Germline CDR1 and CDR2: SGHDT and YYEEEE. CDR3 sequence reads: CASSRTGTSVYEQYF. CDR3 in DNA: TGTGCCAGCAGCCGGACCGGGACTAGCGTTTACGAGCAGTACTTC.

J is TRBJ2-7 and V is TRBV19; 7 positions agree with TRBD1. The CDR3 has 13 residues. Trimming took 4 bases from V and 6 from J; bases not matched to a gene: 6. Germline V gene lookup returns CDR1 LNHDA and CDR2 SQIVND (reference sequence). The CDR3 here is CASSTTGRGEQYF. The CDR3 DNA follows: TGTGCCAGTAGTACGACAGGGAGAGGCGAGCAGTACTTC.

V gene TRBV9 combines with J gene TRBJ2-3; D is possibly TRBD2 (7 bases). V was clipped by 0 bases and J by 2 bases, with 13 bases between them. Per the germline V gene, CDR1 is SGDLS and CDR2 is YYNGEE. The CDR3 consists of 16 residues. This chain's CDR3 is CASSVEGGPATDTQYF. The CDR3 DNA reads as TGTGCCAGCAGCGTAGAGGGGGGGCCCGCCACAGATACGCAGTATTTT.

The chain is built from TRBV5-4 and TRBJ2-3; 13 nucleotides agree with TRBD2. Looked up from germline, CDR1 is SGHNT and CDR2 is YYREEE (reference sequence). The trim removed 4 bases at V and 2 bases at J, leaving 7 bases unmatched. This CDR3 is 17 amino acids long. CDR3 sequence: CASSPGGLAGSTDTQYF. DNA for the CDR3: TGTGCCAGCAGCCCCGGGGGACTAGCGGGATCCACAGATACGCAGTATTTT.

The rearrangement links TRBV7-6 to TRBJ2-1; TRBD2 aligns across 8 bases. From germline, CDR1 is SGHVS and CDR2 FNYEAQ. CDR3 size: 15 residues. J gave up 6 bases and V 5 bases, and 9 bases lay outside the gene matches. The CDR3 bases are TGTGCCAGCAGCGACGGAGCGGGAGACGGCAATGAGCAGTTCTTC. It yields the protein CASSDGAGDGNEQFF. Full variable domain (missing parts from reference TRBV7-6 and TRBJ2-1): GAGVSQSPRYKVTKRGQDVALRCDPISGHVSLYWYRQALGQGPEFLTYFNYEAQQDKSGLPNDRFSAERPEGSISTLTIQRTEQRDSAMYRCASSDGAGDGNEQFFGPGTRLTVL.

The chain links TRBV11-2 to TRBJ1-1; D gene ambiguous. Germline lookup yields CDR1 SGHAT and CDR2 FQNNGV. V was trimmed by 0 bases and J by 3 bases, leaving 8 bases between them. The CDR3 totals 14 residues. CDR3 amino acids: CASSLDAAYTEAFF. DNA of the CDR3: TGTGCCAGCAGCTTAGACGCCGCGTACACTGAAGCTTTCTTT.

This chain joins TRBV11-2 and TRBJ1-1, with 10 bases fitting TRBD1. The CDR3 loop spans 15 amino acids. The V and J ends lost 5 bases and 0 bases, in that order; junction bases with no gene match: 3. Germline assignment: CDR1 SGHAT and CDR2 FQNNGV. The CDR3 protein is CASSPDRGMNTEAFF. The CDR3 nucleotides read TGTGCCAGCAGCCCGGACAGGGGGATGAACACTGAAGCTTTCTTT.

The V gene is TRBV7-3, the J gene TRBJ2-2; TRBD1 is a possible D gene (6 bases). CDR3 length: 15 residues. Germline assignment: CDR1 SGHTA and CDR2 FQGTGA. V was pared by 6 bases and J by 1 base, with 12 bases between. For the CDR3, the DNA is TGTGCCAGCAGGCCTCCGGGACAGAACACCGGGGAGCTGTTTTTT. Amino acid sequence: CASRPPGQNTGELFF.

V gene TRBV4-1 combines with J gene TRBJ2-1, with 7 nucleotides matching TRBD2. The CDR3 sequence is 16 residues long. V gave up 0 bases and J gave up 9 bases; unmatched junction bases: 11. CDR1 and CDR2 (germline): MGHRA, YSYEKL. The CDR3 coding sequence is TGCGCCAGCAGCCAAGATGGTGTGCCCGGGAGGACTGAGCAGTTCTTC. Its protein is CASSQDGVPGRTEQFF.

The J gene is TRBJ2-7, the V gene TRBV28; 13 nucleotides agree with TRBD2. The V and J ends lost 7 bases and 4 bases, in that order; junction bases with no gene match: 7. Germline V gives CDR1 MDHEN, CDR2 SYDVKM. The CDR3 contains 15 residues. CDR3 residues: CASIKLAGGRYEQYF. The CDR3, as DNA: TGTGCCAGCATAAAACTAGCGGGGGGGCGGTACGAGCAGTACTTC.

V and J are TRBV7-2 and TRBJ1-2; D call uncertain. The germline gives CDR1 SGHTA, CDR2 FQGNSA. Trimming shortened V by 0 bases and J by 7 bases, and 12 bases separated the two germline ends. This CDR3 contains 14 residues. CDR3 protein: CASSLALAGGGYTF. CDR3 coding DNA: TGTGCCAGCAGCTTAGCGCTAGCGGGTGGTGGCTACACCTTC.

This chain connects TRBV30 to TRBJ2-3, with TRBD2 identical over 8 bases. CDR1 GTSNPN and CDR2 SVGIG come from the germline V gene (reference sequence). The CDR3 is 15 amino acids. The V gene end was trimmed by 0 bases and the J gene end by 6 bases; junction bases not matched to a gene: 8. This chain's CDR3 is CAWSVTGLASDTQYF. CDR3 DNA sequence: TGTGCCTGGAGTGTAACCGGACTAGCATCCGATACGCAGTATTTT.

The genes are TRBV7-8 and TRBJ1-2, with D perhaps TRBD1 (6 bases). The germline CDR1 and CDR2 sequences are SGHVS and FQNEAQ. Trimming left V 6 bases short and J 7 bases short, with 18 bases between. The CDR3 loop spans 14 amino acids. The CDR3 DNA reads TGTGCCAGCAGTAGAGTACAGGGTCGCGGTGGCTACACCTTC. The encoded protein is CASSRVQGRGGYTF.

The V call is TRBV18, the J call TRBJ2-5; D not resolved. The CDR3 consists of 13 residues. V lost 2 bases to trimming and J lost 5 bases, with 9 bases between them. Germline lookup yields CDR1 KGHSH and CDR2 LQKENI. The CDR3 protein is CASSPSSLETQYF. The CDR3 DNA follows: TGTGCCAGCTCACCATCGTCCCTGGAGACCCAGTACTTC.

This chain joins TRBV21-1 and TRBJ1-2; the table's D call, TRBD1, was not checked against the DNA. TRBV21-1 is a pseudogene. This CDR3 region has 15 residues. The CDR3 sequence is CASSTTDRRGSGYTF. The CDR3 coding sequence is TGTGCCAGCAGCACCACGGACAGGAGAGGTAGTGGCTACACCTTC.

J is TRBJ2-3 and V is TRBV13; weak D call: TRBD1 (5 bases). Trimming removed 1 base at V and 2 bases at J, with 16 bases between. This CDR3 is built from 17 residues. Germline lookup yields CDR1 PRHDT and CDR2 FYEKMQ (reference sequence). The CDR3 is CASSLARRSRATDTQYF. DNA of the CDR3: TGTGCCAGCAGCTTAGCCCGCCGAAGCAGGGCCACAGATACGCAGTATTTT.

The chain employs TRBV11-3 and TRBJ2-1; maybe TRBD1 (7 bases). The CDR3 length is 16 residues. Germline-derived CDR1 and CDR2 are SGHNT and YENEEA. V was trimmed by 0 bases and J by 9 bases, leaving 18 bases between them. The CDR3 spells CASSLEGRGAVVEQFF. CDR3 nucleotide sequence: TGTGCCAGCAGCTTAGAAGGCAGGGGGGCCGTAGTTGAGCAGTTCTTC.